This entry features one T cell receptor beta chain sequence. The sample belongs to a study of blood T cell repertoires in COVID-19. Looking at the study overall: The United States, Italy and Spain provided the acute and convalescent COVID-19 samples.

CDR1 KGHSH and CDR2 LQKENI come from the germline V gene. CDR3 length equals 14 residues. The junction had 3 bases not matched to a gene; V was cut back by 4 bases and J by 3 bases. Clones were sequenced by immunoSEQ multiplex PCR, and TCRdb holds only the in-frame ones, with some missing. In the table there are over 12,000 clones, approximately 92% of which are singletons. The V gene is TRBV18, the J gene TRBJ2-1; 7 positions agree with TRBD1. The specimen was peripheral blood. The sequence was collected from a human donor with active COVID-19. The donor label of this sample is uncertain. CDR3 DNA sequence: TGTGCCAGCTCACTGGCAGGGGGCTACAATGAGCAGTTCTTC. Its translation is CASSLAGGYNEQFF. The complete variable domain, with remaining parts taken from reference TRBV18 and TRBJ2-1, reads NAGVMQNPRHLVRRRGQEARLRCSPMKGHSHVYWYRQLPEEGLKFMVYLQKENIIDESGMPKERFSAEFPKEGPSILRIQQVVRGDSAAYFCASSLAGGYNEQFFGPGTRLTVL.